A selection of T cell receptor beta chains follows, all from one sample in a study of blood T cells in healthy people across ages. TCRdb itself ran the 5' RACE reads through MiXCR, one entry per CDR3 protein. The sample carries around 820,000 distinct CDR3 sequences, around 25% recorded once. These data were also reused for a study on T cells of mothers and their children.

Sequenced input: blood. These receptors were collected from a boy younger than 18 in good health. Each CDR3 is given with its conserved first and last residue. Fields, in order: CDR3 DNA, CDR3 protein, clone size, V gene, J gene, D gene. A D gene is named only where the DNA matches it firmly. Not every row has a clone size; where given, it reads once, few, many or a size class.

CDR3nt: TGTGCCACCAGCGGTATACAGGGGGCTGAGGACTTTTATGCTAATGAAAAACTGTTTTTT; CDR3aa: CATSGIQGAEDFYANEKLFF; abundance: -; v_gene: TRBV15; j_gene: TRBJ1-4; d_gene: TRBD1
CDR3nt: TGTGCCAGCAGCTCCCACCTCGGGGGGGCCCTCCAAGAGACCCAGTACTTC; CDR3aa: CASSSHLGGALQETQYF; abundance: few; v_gene: TRBV7-6; j_gene: TRBJ2-5; d_gene: TRBD2
CDR3nt: TGTGCCACCAGCAGTGGGGACAGGCTAGCCAAAAACATTCAGTACTTC; CDR3aa: CATSSGDRLAKNIQYF; abundance: -; v_gene: TRBV15; j_gene: TRBJ2-4; d_gene: TRBD1
CDR3nt: TGTGCCAGCAGTTACCGGCTAGCGGGGAAGAGGCTGTTTTTT; CDR3aa: CASSYRLAGKRLFF; abundance: few; v_gene: TRBV6-2/TRBV6-3; j_gene: TRBJ2-2; d_gene: TRBD2
CDR3nt: TGTGCCAGTATAGACAGGTACTCCTACGAGCAGTACTTC; CDR3aa: CASIDRYSYEQYF; abundance: -; v_gene: TRBV28; j_gene: TRBJ2-7; d_gene: -
CDR3nt: TGTGCCAGCAGCTTAGAACCAGGGGCGAATGAAAAACTGTTTTTT; CDR3aa: CASSLEPGANEKLFF; abundance: -; v_gene: TRBV7-2; j_gene: TRBJ1-4; d_gene: -
CDR3nt: TGCAGCGCCTCATCTGGAAACACCATATATTTT; CDR3aa: CSASSGNTIYF; abundance: -; v_gene: TRBV29-1; j_gene: TRBJ1-3; d_gene: -
CDR3nt: TGTGCCAGCAGCTTCAATGGCGGGACAGGGAAATCTTTTTGGGCAGATACGCAGTATTTT; CDR3aa: CASSFNGGTGKSFWADTQYF; abundance: -; v_gene: TRBV11-2; j_gene: TRBJ2-3; d_gene: TRBD1
CDR3nt: TGTGCCAGCAGCCCACGGGTCGGGGCTGGTGAGCAGTTCTTC; CDR3aa: CASSPRVGAGEQFF; abundance: -; v_gene: TRBV7-3; j_gene: TRBJ2-1; d_gene: -
CDR3nt: TGTGCCAGCAGGACAGGTGTCTATGGCTACACCTTC; CDR3aa: CASRTGVYGYTF; abundance: few; v_gene: TRBV28; j_gene: TRBJ1-2; d_gene: -
CDR3nt: TGCAGCGTCGTCTATATAAGGACAGGGCCAATGGATACGCAGTATTTT; CDR3aa: CSVVYIRTGPMDTQYF; abundance: few; v_gene: TRBV29-1; j_gene: TRBJ2-3; d_gene: TRBD1
CDR3nt: TGTGCCAAACCCTCCGGGGTCTATAATTCACCCCTCCACTTT; CDR3aa: CAKPSGVYNSPLHF; abundance: -; v_gene: TRBV6-9; j_gene: TRBJ1-6; d_gene: -
CDR3nt: TGCGCCAGCAGCCAAGATTCTGGCGGGAGGGCCTCCGAGCAGTACTTC; CDR3aa: CASSQDSGGRASEQYF; abundance: -; v_gene: TRBV4-1; j_gene: TRBJ2-7; d_gene: TRBD2
CDR3nt: TGTGCCAGCAGTGAAATATGGGGTAGAAGAAACTATGGCTACACCTTC; CDR3aa: CASSEIWGRRNYGYTF; abundance: few; v_gene: TRBV6-1; j_gene: TRBJ1-2; d_gene: -
CDR3nt: TGTGCCAGCAGTCCCTGGACAGGGATGATCAAAAACATTCAGTACTTC; CDR3aa: CASSPWTGMIKNIQYF; abundance: few; v_gene: TRBV12-3/TRBV12-4; j_gene: TRBJ2-4; d_gene: TRBD1
CDR3nt: TGCAGTGCCAAGAGGCCAGGGGCCTATAATTCACCCCTCCACTTT; CDR3aa: CSAKRPGAYNSPLHF; abundance: -; v_gene: TRBV20-1; j_gene: TRBJ1-6; d_gene: -
CDR3nt: TGTGCCAGCAGCTATGAGGGACAGGGGGATTTCCACGAGCAGTACTTC; CDR3aa: CASSYEGQGDFHEQYF; abundance: -; v_gene: TRBV5-5; j_gene: TRBJ2-7; d_gene: TRBD1
CDR3nt: TGTGCCACCAGTGACAGGGGCCCCCGGGAGACCCAGTACTTC; CDR3aa: CATSDRGPRETQYF; abundance: -; v_gene: TRBV24-1; j_gene: TRBJ2-5; d_gene: -
CDR3nt: TGCGCCAGCAGTGACGCCTCTGGGGCCAACGTCCTGACTTTC; CDR3aa: CASSDASGANVLTF; abundance: few; v_gene: TRBV5-1; j_gene: TRBJ2-6; d_gene: -
CDR3nt: TGCAGTGCTAACCTCTACAGGGGCCAAGAGACCCAGTACTTC; CDR3aa: CSANLYRGQETQYF; abundance: -; v_gene: TRBV20-1; j_gene: TRBJ2-5; d_gene: TRBD1
CDR3nt: TGTGCCAGCAGTGAAGCATACAGGGTTGGGACCCAGTACTTC; CDR3aa: CASSEAYRVGTQYF; abundance: -; v_gene: TRBV6-1; j_gene: TRBJ2-5; d_gene: -
CDR3nt: TGCGCCAGCAGCTTCGAGGGGGGGGGCTACAATGAGCAGTTCTTC; CDR3aa: CASSFEGGGYNEQFF; abundance: -; v_gene: TRBV5-1; j_gene: TRBJ2-1; d_gene: -
CDR3nt: TGCAGCGTGAGGGGGTCCGGGACCGGGGAGCTGTTTTTT; CDR3aa: CSVRGSGTGELFF; abundance: -; v_gene: TRBV29-1; j_gene: TRBJ2-2; d_gene: -
CDR3nt: TGTGCTAGCACCCCGGGAGCGGGGGGTCCACAAGAGACCCAGTACTTC; CDR3aa: CASTPGAGGPQETQYF; abundance: -; v_gene: TRBV7-7; j_gene: TRBJ2-5; d_gene: TRBD2
CDR3nt: TGTGCCAGCAGCTTACGGACAACTCTTGGGAACACTGAAGCTTTCTTT; CDR3aa: CASSLRTTLGNTEAFF; abundance: -; v_gene: TRBV7-9; j_gene: TRBJ1-1; d_gene: -
CDR3nt: TGCGCCAGCAGCTTGGTGGGACAAGACTACGAGCAGTACTTC; CDR3aa: CASSLVGQDYEQYF; abundance: many; v_gene: TRBV5-1; j_gene: TRBJ2-7; d_gene: -
CDR3nt: TGTGCCAGCAGATTTAGCGGGGGGGCAGGTGAGCAGTTCTTC; CDR3aa: CASRFSGGAGEQFF; abundance: few; v_gene: TRBV12-3/TRBV12-4; j_gene: TRBJ2-1; d_gene: TRBD2
CDR3nt: TGTGCCAGCAGCTCGCGGACGATCAGTGGAAACACCATATATTTT; CDR3aa: CASSSRTISGNTIYF; abundance: few; v_gene: TRBV7-2; j_gene: TRBJ1-3; d_gene: -
CDR3nt: TGTGCCAGCAGCCTAGGGACAAATCGCAATCAGCCCCAGCATTTT; CDR3aa: CASSLGTNRNQPQHF; abundance: -; v_gene: TRBV28; j_gene: TRBJ1-5; d_gene: -
CDR3nt: TGCGCCAGCAGTCCCTGGAGACAGAACACTGAAGCTTTCTTT; CDR3aa: CASSPWRQNTEAFF; abundance: -; v_gene: TRBV23-1; j_gene: TRBJ1-1; d_gene: -
CDR3nt: TGTGCCAGCAGCCAAGTAACAGCGGGAGGGCTCGAGACCCAGTACTTC; CDR3aa: CASSQVTAGGLETQYF; abundance: few; v_gene: TRBV4-2; j_gene: TRBJ2-5; d_gene: TRBD2
CDR3nt: TGTGCCATCAGTGAGCGGAGTCGCTCCTACGAGCAGTACTTC; CDR3aa: CAISERSRSYEQYF; abundance: few; v_gene: TRBV10-3; j_gene: TRBJ2-7; d_gene: -
CDR3nt: TGTGCCAGCAGCTCGAGATGGGACGAGCAGTACTTC; CDR3aa: CASSSRWDEQYF; abundance: -; v_gene: TRBV7-9; j_gene: TRBJ2-7; d_gene: -
CDR3nt: TGTGCCGCCAGCAGAGGTGGGACAGGGACGAACTATGGCTACACCTTC; CDR3aa: CAASRGGTGTNYGYTF; abundance: -; v_gene: TRBV15; j_gene: TRBJ1-2; d_gene: TRBD1
CDR3nt: TGCGCCAGCAGCTTGGCCGGGGGATCGGGAGAGACCCAGTACTTC; CDR3aa: CASSLAGGSGETQYF; abundance: -; v_gene: TRBV5-1; j_gene: TRBJ2-5; d_gene: -
CDR3nt: TGTGCCAGCAGCTTAATGCGAGCGGGAGGACACAATGAGCAGTTCTTC; CDR3aa: CASSLMRAGGHNEQFF; abundance: few; v_gene: TRBV7-3; j_gene: TRBJ2-1; d_gene: TRBD2
CDR3nt: TGTGCCATCAGTGAGTCACAGACCACAGATACGCAGTATTTT; CDR3aa: CAISESQTTDTQYF; abundance: -; v_gene: TRBV10-3; j_gene: TRBJ2-3; d_gene: -
CDR3nt: TGCGCCAGCAGCCAAGAGGTCGCAGTATCCTCCAAAAACATTCAGTACTTC; CDR3aa: CASSQEVAVSSKNIQYF; abundance: many; v_gene: TRBV4-1; j_gene: TRBJ2-4; d_gene: -
CDR3nt: TGTGCCAGCTCAGGCGGAGCGCAGGGGACCCAGTACTTC; CDR3aa: CASSGGAQGTQYF; abundance: few; v_gene: TRBV18; j_gene: TRBJ2-5; d_gene: -
CDR3nt: TGTGCCAGCAGTCAAAGGGGGCGCTGGGACACTGAAGCTTTCTTT; CDR3aa: CASSQRGRWDTEAFF; abundance: few; v_gene: TRBV13; j_gene: TRBJ1-1; d_gene: TRBD1
CDR3nt: TGCAGTGCCGCGAGGGACCTCCTTAACTATGGCTACACCTTC; CDR3aa: CSAARDLLNYGYTF; abundance: -; v_gene: TRBV20-1; j_gene: TRBJ1-2; d_gene: -
CDR3nt: TGCAGCGTTGTAGGGGTTGGCCTACCAGATACGCAGTATTTT; CDR3aa: CSVVGVGLPDTQYF; abundance: -; v_gene: TRBV29-1; j_gene: TRBJ2-3; d_gene: -
CDR3nt: TGTGCCACCAGTGATTTAGCAGGGAGAACCACCGGGGAGCTGTTTTTT; CDR3aa: CATSDLAGRTTGELFF; abundance: few; v_gene: TRBV24-1; j_gene: TRBJ2-2; d_gene: -
CDR3nt: TGCGCCAGCAGCTTGGATAGGGGGGCGGTGAACACTGAAGCTTTCTTT; CDR3aa: CASSLDRGAVNTEAFF; abundance: few; v_gene: TRBV5-1; j_gene: TRBJ1-1; d_gene: -
CDR3nt: TGTGCCAGCAGCTTAGCGTGGGACAGCAATTCACCCCTCCACTTT; CDR3aa: CASSLAWDSNSPLHF; abundance: few; v_gene: TRBV7-9; j_gene: TRBJ1-6; d_gene: TRBD1
CDR3nt: TGCGCCAGCAGCTTGGGGGACGGGTGGACCCAGTACTTC; CDR3aa: CASSLGDGWTQYF; abundance: -; v_gene: TRBV5-1; j_gene: TRBJ2-5; d_gene: -
CDR3nt: TGTGCCACCAGGGACAGAAGATTTCAGCCCCAGCATTTT; CDR3aa: CATRDRRFQPQHF; abundance: once; v_gene: TRBV21-1; j_gene: TRBJ1-5; d_gene: -